This T cell receptor (beta chain) was documented in a study of blood T cell repertoires in COVID-19. At the level of the study: PBMCs, B-cell-depleted T cells, or T cells provided the cDNA or gDNA that made up the material.

In the study's own analysis: Reference gene primer amplification gave nucleated cell count estimates. Generated by immunoSEQ multiplex PCR, the TCRdb table keeps only in-frame clones and is missing some. V, J and clone size are taken as reported in that table, and D and trimming were inferred from the DNA itself. The sample records approximately 150,000 clones, roughly 87% being singletons. This CDR3 has 15 residues. Losses at the gene ends were 1 base for V and 7 bases for J; bases not matched to a gene: 4. The germline V gene encodes CDR1 MNHNS and CDR2 SASEGT. This receptor was obtained from a human donor in a cohort sampled during active COVID-19. V and J are TRBV6-1 and TRBJ2-2; 9 bases align to TRBD1. Sequencing was performed on peripheral blood. The chain's CDR3 is CASSEDRGRGGELFF. The CDR3 DNA is TGTGCCAGCAGTGAAGACAGGGGGCGCGGCGGGGAGCTGTTTTTT.